This TCR beta chain was captured by sequencing in a study of PD-L1 blockade in urothelial cancer. At the level of the study: Median blood clonality was about 0.086, with about 86,000 unique TCRs.

The CDR3 is 14 residues long. Germline V CDR1 and CDR2: GTSNPN, SVGIG (reference sequence). V was cut by 0 bases and J by 8 bases, with 11 bases left in between. In regard to this clone: The target antigen is unknown.

Assay used: immunoSEQ multiplex PCR; TCRdb lists only in-frame clones, some missing. The sample contains under 70,000 clones, more than 70% of which appear only once. Time point given: peripheral blood 6 weeks after treatment start. General study points: Below-median TCR clonality that was measured in pretreatment blood predicted better survival.

This TCR was recovered from a man aged 55 to 69 with urothelial cancer. The input for sequencing was PBMCs, taken around atezolizumab (anti-PD-L1) treatment. The chain is built from TRBV30 and TRBJ1-6, with D unclear. The CDR3 DNA sequence: TGTGCCTGGAGTGTCTCGGGAAATTATTCACCCCTCCACTTT. Its protein is CAWSVSGNYSPLHF.